Sequencing of this TCR beta chain was carried out in a study of blood T cell repertoires in COVID-19. The germline V gene encodes CDR1 SGHNT and CDR2 YYREEE (reference sequence). The CDR3 has 15 amino acids. Deletions cut 5 bases from V and 1 base from J, with 14 bases between. Only in-frame clones appear in the TCRdb table, and some are missing; sequencing was by immunoSEQ multiplex PCR. There are 150,000 to 200,000 clones in the sample; roughly 80% occur only once, and around 12% lies in the top ten. The specimen sequenced was peripheral blood. The TCR originated in an elderly woman with COVID-19, enrolled during active disease. V gene TRBV5-4 combines with J gene TRBJ2-3; D is perhaps TRBD2 (7 bases). CDR3 bases: TGTGCCAGCAGGGACGGGGGGCAAGGCACAGATACGCAGTATTTT. Its translation is CASRDGGQGTDTQYF.